The 15 T cell receptor beta chains listed next were all sequenced from one sample in a study of CD8+ T cells in alopecia areata. This sample's treatment: oral pan-JAK inhibitor, 5-10 mg twice daily. Reverse transcribed after extraction, RNA yielded cDNA as the sequencing template. Using immunoSEQ multiplex PCR, the repertoire was profiled, and TCRdb retains in-frame clones only, with some absent. The sample lists tens of thousands of clones, 25% to 30% occurring once. Sequenced material: CD8+ T cells sorted from blood, taken at week 4, from a patient treated with tofacitinib. These receptors all come from a human donor with alopecia areata.

The table lists this clone with a count of one. This sequence joins TRBV29-1 and TRBJ2-5; tentatively, D is TRBD2 (6 bases). Per the germline V gene, CDR1 is SQVTM and CDR2 is ANQGSEA. The CDR3 runs 13 residues. The CDR3 DNA reads as TGCACCTGCAGATGCGGGAAGCAAGAGACCCAGTACTTC. Protein sequence: CTCRCGKQETQYF.

The gene calls are TRBV19 and TRBJ2-7; D ambiguous. This CDR3 has 12 residues. V lost 6 bases, J lost 3 bases, and 9 bases lay in between. Germline V gives CDR1 LNHDA, CDR2 SQIVND (reference sequence). The CDR3 DNA sequence: TGTGCCAGTAGGGGCAGGAACTACGAGCAGTACTTC. It translates to CASRGRNYEQYF.

The chain has TRBV30 and TRBJ1-2; D gene ambiguous. Per germline, CDR1 GTSNPN and CDR2 SVGIG (reference sequence). Trimming took off 0 bases at V and 5 bases at J, with 13 bases between the two ends. The CDR3 spans 14 residues. The DNA of the CDR3 is TGTGCCTGGAGTGTAGACACCCCGCTTTATGGCTACACCTTC. It translates to CAWSVDTPLYGYTF.

J is TRBJ2-1 and V is TRBV29-1; D unresolved. Trimming stripped 1 base from V and 0 bases from J, with 7 bases between. The CDR3 is 14 amino acids. In germline, CDR1 is SQVTM, CDR2 ANQGSEA. CDR3 in amino acids: CSVEAYSSYNEQFF. In DNA form, the CDR3 reads TGCAGCGTTGAAGCATATAGCTCCTACAATGAGCAGTTCTTC.

The gene calls are TRBV4-1 and TRBJ2-3; no definite D call. Germline CDR1 and CDR2: MGHRA and YSYEKL. Trimming removed 0 bases at V and 2 bases at J, with 3 bases between. This CDR3 comprises 13 residues. For the CDR3, the DNA is TGCGCCAGCAGCCAAGATCACACAGATACGCAGTATTTT. Translated, it gives CASSQDHTDTQYF.

The gene calls are TRBV5-6 and TRBJ2-1; D possibly uses TRBD1 or TRBD2 (5 bases each). Trimming left V 2 bases short and J 4 bases short, with 13 bases between. The germline gives CDR1 SGHDT, CDR2 YYEEEE. CDR3 length equals 15 residues. This chain's CDR3 is CASSFRRDRYNEQFF. The CDR3 DNA reads as TGTGCCAGCAGCTTCCGCCGGGACCGATACAATGAGCAGTTCTTC.

This clone was seen more than once but under ten times. The V call is TRBV27, the J call TRBJ2-6; D unclear. The CDR3 consists of 16 residues. Trimming took off 6 bases at V and 0 bases at J, with 12 bases between the two ends. Germline V CDR1 and CDR2: MNHEY, SMNVEV (reference sequence). CDR3 sequence: CASSRVGFSGANVLTF. The DNA of the CDR3 is TGTGCCAGCAGCCGAGTCGGGTTCTCTGGGGCCAACGTCCTGACTTTC.

This clone has only one observation. The chain links TRBV5-1 to TRBJ2-5; weak D call: TRBD2 (6 bases). Per the germline V gene, CDR1 is SGHRS and CDR2 is YFSETQ. Trimming pared 1 base from V and 3 bases from J, leaving 16 bases between. This CDR3 spans 16 amino acids. The CDR3 loop reads CASSLHGSGGEETQYF. CDR3 sequence (DNA): TGCGCCAGCAGCTTGCATGGGAGCGGAGGGGAAGAGACCCAGTACTTC.

The rearrangement uses TRBV30 and TRBJ2-7; the D gene could be TRBD1 or TRBD2 (5 bases each). Trimming removed 5 bases from V and 6 bases from J, with 17 bases in between. Germline-derived CDR1 and CDR2 are GTSNPN and SVGIG (reference sequence). The CDR3 is made up of 13 amino acids. CDR3 loop: CAWSGTSFGEQYF. In DNA form, the CDR3 reads TGTGCCTGGTCCGGGACGTCCTTCGGCGAGCAGTACTTC.

The chain links TRBV29-1 to TRBJ1-2; D may be TRBD1 (6 bases). Germline V gene sequence: CDR1 SQVTM, CDR2 ANQGSEA. CDR3 size: 14 residues. V was shortened by 1 base and J by 4 bases, with 13 bases between the two germline ends. CDR3: CSVEGDTDAYGYTF. CDR3 coding DNA: TGCAGCGTTGAAGGGGACACCGACGCCTATGGCTACACCTTC.

This clone was seen a handful of times. The gene calls are TRBV10-3 and TRBJ1-5, with TRBD1 matching 7 bases. Germline values: CDR1 ENHRY, CDR2 SYGVKD. The V and J ends lost 3 bases and 4 bases, in that order; junction bases with no gene match: 3. The CDR3 is made up of 14 amino acids. CDR3 region: CAISDETGNQPQHF. The CDR3 bases are TGTGCCATCAGTGACGAGACAGGGAATCAGCCCCAGCATTTT.

In its sample, this clone was seen a few times. V is TRBV6-1 and J is TRBJ2-1; D gene unclear. Trimming took 5 bases from V and 6 from J, leaving 8 bases between them. The CDR3 contains 12 residues. Per the germline V gene, CDR1 is MNHNS and CDR2 is SASEGT. CDR3 loop: CASSFPRNEQFF. The CDR3 DNA reads as TGTGCCAGCAGTTTCCCCCGCAATGAGCAGTTCTTC.

The chain uses TRBV13 and TRBJ2-3; 9 nucleotides agree with TRBD2. Looked up from germline, CDR1 is PRHDT and CDR2 is FYEKMQ (reference sequence). The junction had 12 bases not matched to a gene; V was cut back by 2 bases and J by 6 bases. CDR3 length: 17 residues. The CDR3: CASSLQLAGMFRDTQYF. The CDR3 nucleotides are TGTGCCAGCAGCTTACAACTAGCGGGCATGTTCAGGGATACGCAGTATTTT.

The chain combines TRBV29-1 with TRBJ1-4, with TRBD1 matching over 7 bases. Trimming took 7 bases from V and 6 from J; bases not matched to a gene: 11. The CDR3 extends over 14 amino acids. CDR1 is SQVTM and CDR2 is ANQGSEA in the germline V gene. The CDR3 spells CSATPGGAYEKLFF. The CDR3 DNA sequence: TGCAGCGCAACGCCAGGGGGGGCCTATGAAAAACTGTTTTTT. Full variable domain (remainder filled in from reference TRBV29-1 and TRBJ1-4): SAVISQKPSRDICQRGTSLTIQCQVDSQVTMMFWYRQQPGQSLTLIATANQGSEATYESGFVIDKFPISRPNLTFSTLTVSNMSPEDSSIYLCSATPGGAYEKLFFGSGTQLSVL.

This clone was recorded a few times. This chain links TRBV23-1 with TRBJ2-5; D may be TRBD1 (6 bases). TRBV23-1 is an ORF for which the function is uncertain. Trimming shortened V by 8 bases and J by 4 bases, and 11 bases separated the two germline ends. The length of the CDR3 is 12 residues. CDR3 sequence: CASEGTTETQYF. CDR3 bases: TGCGCCAGCGAGGGGACAACAGAGACCCAGTACTTC.